One sample yielded the 13 T cell receptor beta chains listed below, sequenced in a study of technical replicates of blood from several donors. TCRdb's table, derived via immunoSEQ multiplex PCR, lists solely in-frame clones and lacks some. The sample has 67,000 or so clones, 95% to 96% seen once. The source material was T cells isolated from PBMCs. The receptors come from a human donor in good health.

The chain combines TRBV7-6 with TRBJ2-3; 7 nucleotides agree with TRBD1. The CDR3 consists of 14 residues. Per germline, CDR1 SGHVS and CDR2 FNYEAQ. V dropped 2 bases and J dropped 1; count of bases not matched to a gene: 0. The CDR3: CASSLTGGTDTQYF. The CDR3 region has the DNA TGTGCCAGCAGCTTAACAGGGGGCACAGATACGCAGTATTTT.

The chain combines TRBV5-1 with TRBJ2-1, with unresolved D. V was shortened by 4 bases and J by 10 bases, with 15 bases between the two germline ends. The CDR3 runs to 13 residues. Germline loops: CDR1 SGHRS, CDR2 YFSETQ. In DNA form, the CDR3 reads TGCGCCAGCAGCGCAATATCAGGCTACGAGCAGTTCTTC. It codes for CASSAISGYEQFF.

This rearrangement joins TRBV5-1 to TRBJ2-3, with D hard to call. The CDR3 is 12 residues long. Germline values: CDR1 SGHRS, CDR2 YFSETQ. V was clipped by 0 bases and J by 6 bases, with 5 bases between them. The CDR3: CASSLAGDTQYF. The DNA of the CDR3 is TGCGCCAGCAGCTTGGCAGGCGATACGCAGTATTTT.

This chain links TRBV6-5 with TRBJ1-1; maybe TRBD1 (6 bases). The CDR3 consists of 14 residues. CDR1 and CDR2 from the germline V gene are MNHEY and SVGAGI. V lost 7 bases and J lost 2, with 14 bases in between. The CDR3 DNA sequence: TGTGCCAGCAATTCAAGACAGGCCAACACTGAAGCTTTCTTT. Amino acid sequence: CASNSRQANTEAFF.

This chain uses TRBV18 with TRBJ2-7; TRBD1 might be the D (6 bases). V lost 4 bases and J lost 1, with 14 bases in between. From germline, CDR1 is KGHSH and CDR2 LQKENI. The CDR3 has 15 amino acids. CDR3 nucleotide sequence: TGTGCCAGCTCACATACAGGGATACAATCCTACGAGCAGTACTTC. This gives the protein CASSHTGIQSYEQYF.

The chain uses TRBV25-1 and TRBJ2-7; 10 bases are a match to TRBD1. Germline V lookup: CDR1 MGHDK, CDR2 SYGVNS. The length of the CDR3 is 15 residues. Unmatched junction bases numbered 3, after V lost 1 base and J lost 3 bases. Written as DNA, the CDR3 is TGTGCCAGCAGTGAATTGGGACAGGGGTTCTACGAGCAGTACTTC. It is translated as CASSELGQGFYEQYF.

Here the CDR3 reads CASSLMGGYNEQFF. DNA of the CDR3: TGTGCCAGCAGCTTAATGGGGGGCTACAATGAGCAGTTCTTC. V and J are TRBV11-3 and TRBJ2-1, with D tentatively TRBD2 (6 bases). Germline V gene sequence: CDR1 SGHNT, CDR2 YENEEA. V lost 2 bases and J lost 3, with 8 bases in between. The CDR3 spans 14 residues.

The chain is built from TRBV7-9 and TRBJ1-1; D uncertain. Germline V gene lookup returns CDR1 SEHNR and CDR2 FQNEAQ (reference sequence). The CDR3 is 13 amino acids. V lost 1 base, J lost 7 bases, and 10 bases lay in between. This CDR3 is CASSLEMGFEAFF. CDR3 DNA: TGTGCCAGCAGCTTAGAAATGGGCTTTGAAGCTTTCTTT.

V gene TRBV23-1 combines with J gene TRBJ2-2; 14 bases align to TRBD2. TRBV23-1 is designated an ORF whose function remains uncertain. The CDR3 loop spans 18 amino acids. J gave up 5 bases and V 0 bases, and 5 bases lay outside the gene matches. The CDR3 spells CASSQSTSGGARTGELFF. The CDR3 DNA follows: TGCGCCAGCAGTCAATCGACTAGCGGGGGGGCCAGGACCGGGGAGCTGTTTTTT.

The chain has TRBV2 and TRBJ1-1; D is unresolved. Looked up from germline, CDR1 is SNHLY and CDR2 is FYNNEI. The V and J ends lost 3 bases and 5 bases respectively, with 7 bases between them. The length of the CDR3 is 12 residues. The CDR3, as DNA: TGTGCCAGCAGTGAGTTCGGGACTGAAGCTTTCTTT. The encoded protein is CASSEFGTEAFF.

With respect to this clone: Germline and junction disagree at one end, which may indicate a read error. The rearrangement links TRBV4-1 to TRBJ1-5; unclear D gene. The CDR3 is 12 residues long. Germline V gives CDR1 MGHRA, CDR2 YSYEKL. The CDR3 reads CASSQGDQPQHF. The CDR3, as DNA: TGCGCCAGCAGCCAAGGAGATCAACCCCAGCATTTT.

The chain employs TRBV2 and TRBJ1-3; 8 positions match TRBD1. The CDR3 sequence is 15 residues long. V was pared by 10 bases and J by 0 bases, with 8 bases of the junction left unmatched. Germline V lookup: CDR1 SNHLY, CDR2 FYNNEI. The CDR3 spells CATHQGAHSGNTIYF. CDR3 bases: TGTGCCACTCACCAGGGGGCCCACTCTGGAAACACCATATATTTT.

The rearrangement links TRBV5-4 to TRBJ1-2, with D uncertain. The CDR3 has 14 residues. The germline V gene has CDR1 SGHNT and CDR2 YYREEE (reference sequence). Between the trimmed V and J ends, which lost 0 bases and 7 bases, there was a span of 13 bases. CDR3 protein: CASSLERGFSGYTF. The CDR3 DNA follows: TGTGCCAGCAGCTTGGAGCGCGGGTTCAGTGGCTACACCTTC.